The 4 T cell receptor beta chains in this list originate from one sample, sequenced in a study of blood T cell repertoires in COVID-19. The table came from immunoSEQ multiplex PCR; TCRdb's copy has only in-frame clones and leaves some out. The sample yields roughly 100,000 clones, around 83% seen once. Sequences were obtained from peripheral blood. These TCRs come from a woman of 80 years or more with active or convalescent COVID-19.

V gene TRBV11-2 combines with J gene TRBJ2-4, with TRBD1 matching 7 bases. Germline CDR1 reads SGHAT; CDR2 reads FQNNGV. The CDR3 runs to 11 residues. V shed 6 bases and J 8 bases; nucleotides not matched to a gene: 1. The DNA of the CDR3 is TGTGCCAGCAGTGACAGGGACATTCAGTACTTC. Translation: CASSDRDIQYF. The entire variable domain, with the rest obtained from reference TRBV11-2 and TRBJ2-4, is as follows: EAGVAQSPRYKIIEKRQSVAFWCNPISGHATLYWYQQILGQGPKLLIQFQNNGVVDDSQLPKDRFSAERLKGVDSTLKIQPAKLEDSAVYLCASSDRDIQYFGAGTRLSVL.

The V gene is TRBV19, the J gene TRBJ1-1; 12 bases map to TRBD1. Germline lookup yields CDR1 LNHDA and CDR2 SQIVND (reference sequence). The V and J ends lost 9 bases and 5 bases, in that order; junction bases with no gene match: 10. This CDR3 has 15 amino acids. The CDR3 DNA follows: TGTGCCAGCAAAGGGACAGGGGGCCTTAATACTGAAGCTTTCTTT. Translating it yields CASKGTGGLNTEAFF.

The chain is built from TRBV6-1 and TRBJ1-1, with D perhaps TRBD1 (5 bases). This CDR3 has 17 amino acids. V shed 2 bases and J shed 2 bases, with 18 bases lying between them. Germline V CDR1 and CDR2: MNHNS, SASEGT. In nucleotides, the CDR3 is TGTGCCAGCAGTGAATTGTCAGGGTGGATGGAAAACACTGAAGCTTTCTTT. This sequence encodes CASSELSGWMENTEAFF.

The CDR3 loop is CASTSSVLTDTQYF. CDR3 DNA sequence: TGCGCCAGCACCTCTAGCGTCCTCACAGATACGCAGTATTTT. The chain employs TRBV5-1 and TRBJ2-3; D perhaps matches TRBD2 (6 bases). CDR3 length: 14 residues. Trimming left V 6 bases short and J 2 bases short, with 13 bases between. Germline assignment: CDR1 SGHRS and CDR2 YFSETQ.